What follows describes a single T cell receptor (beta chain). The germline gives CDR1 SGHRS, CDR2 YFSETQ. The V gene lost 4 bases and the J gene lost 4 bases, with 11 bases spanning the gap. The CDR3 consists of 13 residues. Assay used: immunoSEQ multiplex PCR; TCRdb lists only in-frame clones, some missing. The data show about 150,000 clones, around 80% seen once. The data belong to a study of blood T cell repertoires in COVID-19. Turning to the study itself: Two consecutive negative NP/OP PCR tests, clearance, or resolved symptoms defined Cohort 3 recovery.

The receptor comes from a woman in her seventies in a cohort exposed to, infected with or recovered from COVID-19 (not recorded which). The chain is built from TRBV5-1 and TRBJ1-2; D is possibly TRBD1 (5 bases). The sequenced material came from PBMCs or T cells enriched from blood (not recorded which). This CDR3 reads CASSLGLSYGYTF. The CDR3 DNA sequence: TGCGCCAGCAGCCTGGGACTGTCCTATGGCTACACCTTC. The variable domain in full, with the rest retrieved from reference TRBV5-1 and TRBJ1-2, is KAGVTQTPRYLIKTRGQQVTLSCSPISGHRSVSWYQQTPGQGLQFLFEYFSETQRNKGNFPGRFSGRQFSNSRSEMNVSTLELGDSALYLCASSLGLSYGYTFGSGTRLTVV.